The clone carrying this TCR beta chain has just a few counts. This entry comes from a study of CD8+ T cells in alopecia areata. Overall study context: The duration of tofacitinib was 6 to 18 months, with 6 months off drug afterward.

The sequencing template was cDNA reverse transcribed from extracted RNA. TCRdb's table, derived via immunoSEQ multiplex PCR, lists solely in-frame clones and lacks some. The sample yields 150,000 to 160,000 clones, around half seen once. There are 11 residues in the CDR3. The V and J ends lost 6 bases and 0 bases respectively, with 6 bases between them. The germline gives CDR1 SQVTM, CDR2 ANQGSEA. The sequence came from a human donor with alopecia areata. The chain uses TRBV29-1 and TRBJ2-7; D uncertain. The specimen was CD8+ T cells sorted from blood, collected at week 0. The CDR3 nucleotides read TGCAGCGTGTTCAGCTCCTACGAGCAGTACTTC. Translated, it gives CSVFSSYEQYF.